This TCR beta chain was retrieved from a study of radiation and T cells in renal cell carcinoma. Here immunoSEQ multiplex PCR was the method, and the copy in TCRdb shows in-frame clones only, minus some. The top ten hold approximately 10% of the sample, which has around 170,000 clones, roughly nine tenths seen once. Sample time point: blood 4 weeks post-SBRT, at nephrectomy. The treatment here: 15 Gy SBRT to primary tumor, nephrectomy 4 weeks later. Nephrectomy followed 15 Gy stereotactic body radiation by 4 weeks. This renal cell carcinoma was of the clear cell type. About this clone: Its antigen remains unknown.

The V end was cut by 6 bases, the J end by 0 bases, with 9 bases between. CDR3 length: 13 residues. Germline lookup yields CDR1 SQVTM and CDR2 ANQGSEA. Study-level results: Pretreatment tumor biopsies were lacking, so baseline clonotypes are unknown.

Sequencing used blood, obtained from a patient whose treatment included radiotherapy and nephrectomy. This clonotype originated in a woman aged 45-59 years with renal cell carcinoma. V usage is TRBV29-1 and J usage is TRBJ1-5; D unclear. The CDR3 DNA is TGCAGCGTGGCCCTTGATAGCAATCAGCCCCAGCATTTT. This encodes CSVALDSNQPQHF.